This TCR beta chain stems from a study of beta chain features in type 1 diabetes. Study observations and caveats: Sequencing of cDNA might inflate the share of cells that strongly express TCR. Individuals with type 1 diabetes displayed fewer insertions and more deletions at VDJ junctions.

With regard to this clone: Its cognate antigen is unknown.

Investigators reverse transcribed all isolated RNA, so they sequenced expressed TCRB transcripts. Repertoires were generated with immunoSEQ multiplex PCR, while TCRdb's copy carries only in-frame clones and drops some. The table has some 900,000 clones, under 20% seen once. The clonotype was recovered from a woman aged 18 to 35 in good health. The sequencing input was naive CD4+ T cells from blood.

CDR3 nucleotides: TGTGCCAGCTCACCACCTCATGTCGAAAAACTGTTTTTT. As protein: CASSPPHVEKLFF. The chain couples TRBV18 to TRBJ1-4; D is unresolved. The CDR3 is 13 amino acids. Looked up from germline, CDR1 is KGHSH and CDR2 is LQKENI. Between the trimmed V and J ends, which lost 0 bases and 8 bases, there was a span of 7 bases.